This record concerns one TCR beta chain sequence. The antigen remains undetermined. The method was immunoSEQ multiplex PCR; TCRdb's version includes in-frame clones alone and lacks a portion of them. Of fewer than 25,000 clones detected, more than 85% appear once; the ten largest clones hold more than 9.5%. The data were taken from a study of lymphopenia after photon versus proton radiotherapy. Study-wide results and limits: Photon-treated patients lost naive T cells and TCR diversity; proton-treated stayed stable. Survival link was tested only in deceased patients; proton benefit remains a possibility. After lymphocyte nadir, photon-treated repertoires showed oligoclonal expansion, especially CD8+ Temra.

Germline lookup yields CDR1 KGHSH and CDR2 LQKENI. The CDR3 extends over 13 amino acids. V lost 6 bases to trimming and J lost 7 bases; unmatched junction nucleotides: 5. The specimen was peripheral blood, collected from a patient treated with proton-based radiotherapy. The chain couples TRBV18 to TRBJ2-1; 8 bases line up with TRBD1. The clonotype comes from an elderly man with esophageal cancer. In DNA form, the CDR3 reads TGTGCCAGCTCTGTGGGACAGGTAAATGAGCAGTTCTTC. Translation gives CASSVGQVNEQFF.